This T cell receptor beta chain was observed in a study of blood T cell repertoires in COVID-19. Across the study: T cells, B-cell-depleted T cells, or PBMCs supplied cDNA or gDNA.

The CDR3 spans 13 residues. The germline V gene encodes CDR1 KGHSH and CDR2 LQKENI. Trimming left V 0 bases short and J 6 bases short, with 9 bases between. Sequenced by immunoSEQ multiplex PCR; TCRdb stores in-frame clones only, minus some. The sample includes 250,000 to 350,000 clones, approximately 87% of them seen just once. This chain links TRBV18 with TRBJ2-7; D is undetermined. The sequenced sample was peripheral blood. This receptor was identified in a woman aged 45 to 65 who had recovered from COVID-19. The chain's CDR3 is CASSPPMAPEQYF. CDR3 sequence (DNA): TGTGCCAGCTCACCACCGATGGCACCCGAGCAGTACTTC.